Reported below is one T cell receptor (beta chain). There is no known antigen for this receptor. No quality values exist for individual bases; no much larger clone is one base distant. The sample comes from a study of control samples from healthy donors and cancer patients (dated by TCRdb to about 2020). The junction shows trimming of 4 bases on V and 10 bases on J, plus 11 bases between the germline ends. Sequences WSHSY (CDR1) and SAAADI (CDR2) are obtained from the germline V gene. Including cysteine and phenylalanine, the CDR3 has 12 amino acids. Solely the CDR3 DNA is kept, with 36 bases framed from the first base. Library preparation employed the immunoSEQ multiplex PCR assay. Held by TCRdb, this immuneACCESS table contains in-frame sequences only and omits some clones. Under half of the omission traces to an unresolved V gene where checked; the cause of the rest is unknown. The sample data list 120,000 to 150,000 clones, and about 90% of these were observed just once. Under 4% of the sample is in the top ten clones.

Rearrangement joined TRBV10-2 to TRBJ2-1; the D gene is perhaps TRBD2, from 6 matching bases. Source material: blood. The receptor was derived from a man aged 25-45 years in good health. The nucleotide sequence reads TGCGCCAGCAGTGTCGGGGGTGTAGAGCAGTTCTTC. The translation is CASSVGGVEQFF.